These T cell receptor beta chains were read from a single sample in a study of blood T cell repertoires in COVID-19. Clones were sequenced by immunoSEQ multiplex PCR, and TCRdb holds only the in-frame ones, with some missing. The sample lists a few hundred thousand clones, about 90% seen once, with around 2.6% in the top ten. The sequencing input was peripheral blood. The source is a young adult with COVID-19, enrolled during active disease. Both conserved end residues are part of each CDR3. The D gene is left open where the match is weak. The size entry is marked missing in some rows and otherwise reads once, few, many or a size class.

j_call,clone_size,v_call,d_call,cdr3_aa,cdr3_nt
TRBJ2-1,NA,TRBV27,TRBD2,CASSLSASGRNEQFF,TGTGCCAGCAGTTTATCGGCTAGCGGACGCAATGAGCAGTTCTTC
TRBJ2-5,NA,TRBV12-5,TRBD1,CASGLGDRGKETQYF,TGTGCTAGTGGTTTGGGGGACAGGGGAAAAGAGACCCAGTACTTC
TRBJ2-4,NA,TRBV19,TRBD1,CASSINRGDIQYF,TGTGCCAGTAGTATTAACAGGGGGGACATTCAGTACTTC
TRBJ2-1,NA,TRBV27,TRBD2,CASSPKTSGRSNEQFF,TGTGCCAGCAGTCCCAAGACTAGCGGGAGGTCCAATGAGCAGTTCTTC
TRBJ2-3,NA,TRBV6-6,NA,CASSYSETRVTDTQYF,TGTGCCAGCAGTTACTCTGAGACTAGGGTCACAGATACGCAGTATTTT
TRBJ1-5,NA,TRBV5-4,TRBD1,CVSGGGGESNQPQHF,TGTGTAAGCGGCGGAGGGGGCGAAAGCAATCAGCCCCAGCATTTT
TRBJ1-1,NA,TRBV4-1,NA,CASSQEPQRDTEAFF,TGCGCCAGCAGCCAAGAGCCGCAGCGAGACACTGAAGCTTTCTTT
TRBJ2-7,NA,TRBV13,NA,CASRGGHSQEQYF,TGTGCCAGCAGGGGGGGGCATAGCCAAGAGCAGTACTTC
TRBJ1-2,NA,TRBV6-6,NA,CASSHGTSLGYTF,TGTGCCAGCAGTCACGGGACTTCTCTGGGCTACACCTTC
TRBJ2-1,NA,TRBV27,NA,CASTVRLGAYNEQFF,TGTGCCAGCACCGTGCGTCTAGGTGCCTACAATGAGCAGTTCTTC
TRBJ2-1,NA,TRBV10-3,TRBD2,CAIRRTSGASSYNEQFF,TGTGCCATCAGGAGGACTAGCGGGGCAAGCTCCTACAATGAGCAGTTCTTC
TRBJ2-3,NA,TRBV19,TRBD2,CASTGLAGGPDTQYF,TGTGCCAGTACCGGACTAGCGGGAGGGCCAGATACGCAGTATTTT
TRBJ2-3,once,TRBV27,TRBD1,CASSAQGVKVLGWDTQYF,TGTGCCAGCAGTGCTCAGGGGGTGAAAGTATTAGGATGGGATACGCAGTATTTT
TRBJ1-1,NA,TRBV11-2,NA,CASSSPVAFF,TGTGCCAGCAGCTCTCCGGTAGCTTTCTTT
TRBJ1-5,NA,TRBV24-1,TRBD1,CATGDSSNQPQHF,TGTGCCACCGGGGACAGTTCCAATCAGCCCCAGCATTTT